A selection of T cell receptor beta chains follows, all from one sample in a study of response to subunit inactivated influenza vaccine. TCRdb passed the RT-PCR reads through MiXCR, listing each CDR3 protein once. The profile shows around 580,000 distinct CDR3 sequences, 12% of them singletons. The source was PBMCs from blood, collected on the day of vaccination. These receptors were collected from a man aged 50 to 59 who received an inactivated influenza vaccine. CDR3s include the opening cysteine and the closing phenylalanine or tryptophan. Fields, in order: D gene, V gene, clone size, J gene, CDR3 DNA, CDR3 protein. D genes are given only for firm matches. Size tells how often a clone was seen (once, few, many) or the class of an expanded clone, and some rows leave it out.

>NA|TRBV7-2|few|TRBJ2-3
TGTGCCAGCAGCTTTTGGGGGGGGGCAGGGGATACGCAGTATTTT
CASSFWGGAGDTQYF
>NA|TRBV12-3/TRBV12-4|NA|TRBJ2-1
TGTGCCAGCAGTTTAAAGGGGCTAGTGTACAATGAGCAGTTCTTC
CASSLKGLVYNEQFF
>NA|TRBV12-3/TRBV12-4|few|TRBJ1-2
TGTGCCAGCAGTTTAGCCCTGGGACTCTTCTATGGCTACACCTTC
CASSLALGLFYGYTF
>NA|TRBV28|NA|TRBJ1-1
TGTGCCAGCAGTTTTTACGGGTTTAACACTGAAGCTTTCTTT
CASSFYGFNTEAFF
>TRBD2|TRBV29-1|few|TRBJ2-1
TGCAGCGTTGAGGTTCCTCCGGGACTAGGCAATGAGCAGTTCTTC
CSVEVPPGLGNEQFF
>NA|TRBV15|NA|TRBJ2-3
TGTGCCACCAGCAGAAATCCGACAGATACGCAGTATTTT
CATSRNPTDTQYF
>NA|TRBV12-3/TRBV12-4|few|TRBJ2-6
TGTGCCAGCAGTTTAAGAGGCTCGGCTGGGGCCAACGTCCTGACTTTC
CASSLRGSAGANVLTF
>TRBD1|TRBV28|few|TRBJ2-7
TGTGCCAGCAGTGGACAGGGAATCGCGCAGTACTTC
CASSGQGIAQYF
>TRBD2|TRBV12-3/TRBV12-4|NA|TRBJ2-1
TGTGCCAGTATGATCCAAACGGGACTAGCGGGAAGCAATGAGCAGTTCTTC
CASMIQTGLAGSNEQFF
>TRBD2|TRBV7-8|many|TRBJ2-3
TGTGCCAGCAGCCCAAGCGGGAATTCAGATACGCAGTATTTT
CASSPSGNSDTQYF
>TRBD1|TRBV7-8|few|TRBJ2-7
TGTGCCAGCAGCTCAGGGGGCCCAGACGAGCAGTACTTC
CASSSGGPDEQYF
>NA|TRBV12-3/TRBV12-4|NA|TRBJ2-1
TGTGCCAGCAGTTTACAGGGGGGTAGGTACTCCTACAATGAGCAGTTCTTC
CASSLQGGRYSYNEQFF
>TRBD1|TRBV15|NA|TRBJ2-2
TGTGCCACCGAAAACGCTCCCGGGACAGGGGTGACCGGGGAGCTGTTTTTT
CATENAPGTGVTGELFF
>NA|TRBV3-1|many|TRBJ1-3
TGTGCCAGCAGCCAATTCATAGGCTCTGGAAACACCATATATTTT
CASSQFIGSGNTIYF
>NA|TRBV20-1|NA|TRBJ2-3
TGCAGTGCTTTAGGAGCGGGTAGCACAGATACGCAGTATTTT
CSALGAGSTDTQYF
>NA|TRBV15|few|TRBJ2-3
TGTGCCACCAGCAGAGTTAGCGGCCTCCTCACAGATACGCAGTATTTT
CATSRVSGLLTDTQYF
>TRBD2|TRBV5-4|few|TRBJ2-3
TGTGCCAGCAGTACGGGGGGGCCACGAACAGATACGCAGTATTTT
CASSTGGPRTDTQYF
>TRBD2|TRBV20-1|NA|TRBJ2-1
TGCAGTGCTAGAGATCCTAGCGGGTCCTACAATGAGCAGTTCTTC
CSARDPSGSYNEQFF
>TRBD2|TRBV4-2|NA|TRBJ2-7
TGTGCCAGCAGCCAAGCCCCCTTACTAGCGGGAGGGGGCTACGAGCAGTACTTC
CASSQAPLLAGGGYEQYF
>NA|TRBV12-3/TRBV12-4|many|TRBJ1-1
TGTGCCAGCAGTTTCGCGAGAGGGGCTGAAGCTTTCTTT
CASSFARGAEAFF
>NA|TRBV20-1|NA|TRBJ2-5
TGCAGTGCTAGAGGTGGCCCAGGACGTAGGCCCGGGACCCAGTACTTC
CSARGGPGRRPGTQYF
>TRBD2|TRBV27|few|TRBJ2-1
TGTGCCAGCACCCCCGGGACTAGCGGGAACAATGAGCAGTTCTTC
CASTPGTSGNNEQFF
>NA|TRBV12-3/TRBV12-4|few|TRBJ2-7
TGTGCCAGCAGTCCGCTTCACGAGCAGTACTTC
CASSPLHEQYF
>TRBD2|TRBV7-8|few|TRBJ2-7
TGTGCCAGCAGCATGAGGTCTAATGCGGGAGCCCTTGAGCAGTACTTC
CASSMRSNAGALEQYF
>NA|TRBV7-9|few|TRBJ2-7
TGTGCCAGCAGCTTAATCTCTCGTCGGGGTACATCCTACGAGCAGTACTTC
CASSLISRRGTSYEQYF
>NA|TRBV6-1|many|TRBJ1-3
TGTGCCAGCAGGGCCCAGGAGTCTGGAAACACCATATATTTT
CASRAQESGNTIYF
>NA|TRBV5-1|few|TRBJ2-7
TGCGCCAGCAGCCCCGGAGGGGATAGCTCCTACGAGCAGTACTTC
CASSPGGDSSYEQYF
>NA|TRBV4-3|many|TRBJ2-5
TGCGCCAGCAGCCAAGAGATGGGGGAGACCCAGTACTTC
CASSQEMGETQYF
>TRBD1|TRBV4-3|few|TRBJ2-2
TGCGCCAGCAGCCCATCAGGGGGTATCGGGGAGCTGTTTTTT
CASSPSGGIGELFF
>NA|TRBV6-1|NA|TRBJ2-2
TGTGCCAGCAGTGACCCCCACTCCGGGACCGGGACCGGGGAGCTGTTTTTT
CASSDPHSGTGTGELFF
>NA|TRBV7-9|few|TRBJ1-4
TGTGCCAGCAGCCTATCGGGAAGGGGTCATGAAAAACTGTTTTTT
CASSLSGRGHEKLFF
>TRBD2|TRBV5-1|few|TRBJ2-3
TGCGCCAGCAGCTTGGGACTAGCGGGAGGGTCAGATACGCAGTATTTT
CASSLGLAGGSDTQYF
>NA|TRBV12-3/TRBV12-4|NA|TRBJ2-7
TGTGCCAGCGGGACGACAGTGCGGCAGTACTTC
CASGTTVRQYF
>NA|TRBV10-3|few|TRBJ2-1
TGTGCCATCAGTGACCTAAGGGGAGCCAATGAGCAGTTCTTC
CAISDLRGANEQFF
>TRBD1|TRBV6-5|NA|TRBJ1-3
TGTGCCAGCAGTTACACCCTACAGGGGCACGGAAACACCATATATTTT
CASSYTLQGHGNTIYF
>TRBD1|TRBV29-1|few|TRBJ2-5
TGCAGCGTCGTTACAGGGGGCTCGGGAGAGACCCAGTACTTC
CSVVTGGSGETQYF
>TRBD2|TRBV15|NA|TRBJ2-5
TGTGCCACCAGCAGAGATCCAGCGGGAGGCGTAGAGACCCAGTACTTC
CATSRDPAGGVETQYF
>NA|TRBV4-1|NA|TRBJ2-7
TGCGCCAGCAGCCAAGATTCAACTGTCTTTTCCTACGAGCAGTACTTC
CASSQDSTVFSYEQYF
>NA|TRBV24-1|many|TRBJ2-3
TGTGCCACCAGTGTGGGACGATCGGACACAGATACGCAGTATTTT
CATSVGRSDTDTQYF
>TRBD1|TRBV12-3/TRBV12-4|NA|TRBJ1-6
TGTGCCAGCGTAAGGGGGACAGCATATAATTCACCCCTCCACTTT
CASVRGTAYNSPLHF
>TRBD1|TRBV4-3|few|TRBJ1-2
TGCGCCAGCAGCCAAGCTATAACCAGGGGGGACTATGGCTACACCTTC
CASSQAITRGDYGYTF
>TRBD1|TRBV7-8|few|TRBJ2-5
TGTGCCAGCAGCTCGGGACAGGGGCGGGGGCAAGAGACCCAGTACTTC
CASSSGQGRGQETQYF
>TRBD1|TRBV14|few|TRBJ1-1
TGTGCCAGCAGCCAAGATATGCAGGGGGCTCGAGCTTTCTTT
CASSQDMQGARAFF
>NA|TRBV2|many|TRBJ1-6
TGTGCCAGCAGTGACGGCTATAGCTCCTATAATTCACCCCTCCACTTT
CASSDGYSSYNSPLHF
>NA|TRBV7-9|few|TRBJ2-4
TGTGCCAGCAGCTTAGACCGGGACGGCAAAAACATTCAGTACTTC
CASSLDRDGKNIQYF
>TRBD2|TRBV4-2|NA|TRBJ2-3
TGTGCCAGCAGCCAAGATTTACTAGCGGAGGACCCCACAGATACGCAGTATTTT
CASSQDLLAEDPTDTQYF
>NA|TRBV28|few|TRBJ2-2
TGTGCCAGCAGTTTATTGATTATCGCCGGGACAAACACCGGGGAGCTGTTTTTT
CASSLLIIAGTNTGELFF
>NA|TRBV25-1|few|TRBJ1-1
TGTGCCAGCAGTGAGGTTGGTGACACTGAAGCTTTCTTT
CASSEVGDTEAFF
>NA|TRBV25-1|NA|TRBJ2-7
TGTGCCGCCCGGGCGGCAGCCTCCTACGAGCAGTACTTC
CAARAAASYEQYF
>TRBD2|TRBV5-1|many|TRBJ2-2
TGCGCCAGCGGGACTAGCGGTTACACCGGGGAGCTGTTTTTT
CASGTSGYTGELFF
>NA|TRBV5-1|few|TRBJ1-3
TGCGCCAGCAGCTTGGATACAGGTGGAAACACCATATATTTT
CASSLDTGGNTIYF
>TRBD1|TRBV29-1|few|TRBJ2-1
TGCAGCGTTGAAGATCCGGGACAGCCTTACAATGAGCAGTTCTTC
CSVEDPGQPYNEQFF
>TRBD2|TRBV7-2|few|TRBJ2-3
TGTGCCAGCAGCTTATTGGGGACTAGGGACAGCACAGATACGCAGTATTTT
CASSLLGTRDSTDTQYF
>NA|TRBV6-1|NA|TRBJ1-6
TGTGCCAGCACTCCCCAGGGAGCCTATAATTCACCCCTCCACTTT
CASTPQGAYNSPLHF